Presented here are 18 T cell receptor beta chains from one specimen sequenced in a study of radiation and T cells in renal cell carcinoma. Method: immunoSEQ multiplex PCR; TCRdb's copy keeps in-frame clones and lacks some. The sample has fewer than 20,000 clones, 59% seen once; the top ten hold 33%. Treatment given: treatment-naive control, cytoreductive nephrectomy. This material consisted of tumor tissue, taken from a patient whose treatment was nephrectomy without radiotherapy. These receptors were collected from a man aged 50-59 years with renal cell carcinoma.

This clone came up once. The chain has TRBV7-8 and TRBJ1-4; D not resolved. Trimming cost V 6 bases and J 7 bases, with 18 bases left between them. Germline CDR1 SGHVS, CDR2 FQNEAQ. The CDR3 length is 15 residues. The CDR3 is CASSPFGGLTEKLFF. The CDR3 nucleotides read TGTGCCAGCAGTCCTTTTGGAGGGCTAACTGAAAAACTGTTTTTT.

In its sample, this clone was seen a few times. The chain employs TRBV5-6 and TRBJ1-1; D gene unclear. The CDR3 covers 12 residues. Trimming removed 1 base from V and 6 bases from J, with 7 bases in between. Germline values: CDR1 SGHDT, CDR2 YYEEEE. The CDR3 bases are TGTGCCAGCAGCTTGAGACGCTCTGAAGCTTTCTTT. The encoded protein is CASSLRRSEAFF. Using reference TRBV5-6 and TRBJ1-1 for the parts outside the CDR3, the full variable domain is DAGVTQSPTHLIKTRGQQVTLRCSPKSGHDTVSWYQQALGQGPQFIFQYYEEEERQRGNFPDRFSGHQFPNYSSELNVNALLLGDSALYLCASSLRRSEAFFGQGTRLTVV.

This clone has more than one count but fewer than ten. The chain couples TRBV30 to TRBJ1-3; D not certain. The CDR3 has 12 amino acids. The germline gives CDR1 GTSNPN, CDR2 SVGIG (reference sequence). V shed 1 base and J shed 2 bases, with 3 bases lying between them. CDR3 residues: CAWSATGNTIYF. In DNA, the CDR3 is TGTGCCTGGAGTGCGACTGGAAACACCATATATTTT.

The chain combines TRBV18 with TRBJ2-7; D may match TRBD1 or TRBD2 (5 bases each). The length of the CDR3 is 14 residues. V was trimmed by 6 bases and J by 6 bases, leaving 18 bases between them. The germline gives CDR1 KGHSH, CDR2 LQKENI. The CDR3 nucleotides are TGTGCCAGCTCTCAGGGAGATCACGGGTCCGAGCAGTACTTC. This translates into CASSQGDHGSEQYF.

This chain joins TRBV7-7 and TRBJ2-2; 7 bases line up with TRBD2. CDR1 is SSHAT and CDR2 is FNYEAQ in the germline V gene (reference sequence). The CDR3 totals 15 residues. V trimming: 0 bases; J trimming: 6 bases; junction bases outside the gene matches: 4. DNA for the CDR3: TGTGCCAGCAGCTTAGCGGGAGGGCCCGCCGGGGAGCTGTTTTTT. Its translation is CASSLAGGPAGELFF. Full variable domain (remainder filled in from reference TRBV7-7 and TRBJ2-2): GAGVSQSPRYKVTKRGQDVTLRCDPISSHATLYWYQQALGQGPEFLTYFNYEAQPDKSGLPSDRFSAERPEGSISTLTIQRTEQRDSAMYRCASSLAGGPAGELFFGEGSRLTVL.

A few counts support this clone. CDR3 in amino acids: CASSLLNQPQHF. As DNA, the CDR3 is TGTGCCAGCAGTCTCTTAAATCAGCCCCAGCATTTT. This chain joins TRBV28 and TRBJ1-5; unclear D gene. Germline V gene data show CDR1 as MDHEN and CDR2 as SYDVKM. The CDR3 loop spans 12 amino acids. Deletions cut 5 bases from V and 4 bases from J, with 6 bases between.

This clone was detected a few times. This rearrangement joins TRBV27 to TRBJ1-1; D unresolved. V was pared by 2 bases and J by 1 base, with 8 bases between. Germline V gene lookup returns CDR1 MNHEY and CDR2 SMNVEV (reference sequence). This CDR3 contains 14 residues. In DNA form, the CDR3 reads TGTGCCAGCAGTTTACATTGGGGGAACACTGAAGCTTTCTTT. It is translated as CASSLHWGNTEAFF.

This clone was observed at least ten times. The chain couples TRBV4-1 to TRBJ2-3, with 8 bases that match TRBD2. J gave up 7 bases and V 4 bases, and 10 bases lay outside the gene matches. The CDR3 loop spans 15 amino acids. Germline V lookup: CDR1 MGHRA, CDR2 YSYEKL. The CDR3 DNA is TGCGCCAGCAGCCCCGCCCGGCCTAGCGGGTATACGCAGTATTTT. Translating gives CASSPARPSGYTQYF.

This chain uses TRBV14 with TRBJ2-1; no clear D. The germline V gene has CDR1 SGHDN and CDR2 FVKESK. V dropped 1 base and J dropped 9 bases, with 10 bases sitting between them. The CDR3 has 13 amino acids. The CDR3 spells CASSQVLRGEQFF. The CDR3 DNA follows: TGTGCCAGCAGCCAAGTTTTGCGCGGTGAGCAGTTCTTC.

This clone occurred a few times. In DNA, the CDR3 is TGTGCCAGCAGCGTCGGTGGCCAGACTGAAGCTTTCTTT. Protein product: CASSVGGQTEAFF. The rearrangement joins TRBV9 to TRBJ1-1; no clear D gene. The germline V gene encodes CDR1 SGDLS and CDR2 YYNGEE. V lost 2 bases to trimming and J lost 5 bases, with 10 bases between them. The CDR3 has 13 amino acids.

The chain uses TRBV18 and TRBJ1-2; D is unclear. V was trimmed by 1 base and J by 6 bases, leaving 9 bases between them. The CDR3 totals 13 residues. Germline V gene sequence: CDR1 KGHSH, CDR2 LQKENI. CDR3 coding DNA: TGTGCCAGCTCACCACAGGCTCGGGATGGCTACACCTTC. Its protein is CASSPQARDGYTF. Drawing the rest from reference TRBV18 and TRBJ1-2, the complete variable domain is NAGVMQNPRHLVRRRGQEARLRCSPMKGHSHVYWYRQLPEEGLKFMVYLQKENIIDESGMPKERFSAEFPKEGPSILRIQQVVRGDSAAYFCASSPQARDGYTFGSGTRLTVV.

This clone came up a few times. The chain joins TRBV14 to TRBJ2-3; TRBD2 aligns across 7 bases. The CDR3 consists of 13 residues. Germline V gives CDR1 SGHDN, CDR2 FVKESK. V shed 3 bases and J 5 bases; nucleotides not matched to a gene: 2. CDR3 nucleotide sequence: TGTGCCAGCAGCCAGCAGCGGGGAGATACGCAGTATTTT. Translating it yields CASSQQRGDTQYF.

This chain uses TRBV5-6 with TRBJ1-1; 8 bases are a match to TRBD1. V was clipped by 1 base and J by 0 bases; unmatched bases: 11. CDR1 is SGHDT, CDR2 YYEEEE, per germline. CDR3 size: 18 residues. The CDR3 DNA reads as TGTGCCAGCAGCTTGCGTAGGACAGGGCCGAACGTGAACACTGAAGCTTTCTTT. Translation gives CASSLRRTGPNVNTEAFF.

This clone showed up many times. J is TRBJ1-6 and V is TRBV2; no firm D call. This CDR3 spans 15 amino acids. Trimming took off 4 bases at V and 0 bases at J, with 7 bases between the two ends. In germline, CDR1 is SNHLY, CDR2 FYNNEI. CDR3 sequence (DNA): TGTGCCAGCAGTGGTATGAGCTCCTATAATTCACCCCTCCACTTT. Translation gives CASSGMSSYNSPLHF.

This clone came up a few times. The chain recombines TRBV15 with TRBJ1-5, with D unclear. Germline values: CDR1 LNHNV, CDR2 YYDKDF (reference sequence). The CDR3 contains 17 residues. V was pared by 0 bases and J by 6 bases, with 18 bases between. The CDR3 DNA reads as TGTGCCACCAGCAGAGATTTGGGGAGGGCTCACAGTCAGCCCCAGCATTTT. This translates into CATSRDLGRAHSQPQHF.

The V and J genes are TRBV7-3 and TRBJ1-5, with D hard to call. The CDR3 consists of 15 residues. The germline CDR1 and CDR2 sequences are SGHTA and FQGTGA. V lost 6 bases and J lost 6, with 18 bases in between. DNA of the CDR3: TGTGCCAGCAGTAAGACTGGGGTAAATGGTCAGCCCCAGCATTTT. Translated, it gives CASSKTGVNGQPQHF.

This chain links TRBV6-7 with TRBJ2-6; D is unresolved. TRBV6-7 is noted as an ORF with a role that remains uncertain. V lost 0 bases, J lost 0 bases, and 12 bases lay in between. The CDR3 has 18 amino acids. The CDR3 spells CASSYSRAGDSGANVLTF. The CDR3 coding sequence is TGTGCCAGCAGTTACTCTAGGGCAGGAGACTCTGGGGCCAACGTCCTGACTTTC.

The chain uses TRBV5-1 and TRBJ2-2; TRBD2 matches 7 bases. The V gene end was trimmed by 7 bases and the J gene end by 2 bases; junction bases not matched to a gene: 8. Germline V gives CDR1 SGHRS, CDR2 YFSETQ. The CDR3 has 15 amino acids. This CDR3 is CASASGTINTGELFF. CDR3 bases: TGCGCCAGCGCATCCGGGACTATCAACACCGGGGAGCTGTTTTTT.